This T cell receptor beta chain was captured by sequencing in a study of Tregs in tolerant kidney transplant recipients. Only in-frame clones appear in the TCRdb table, and some are missing; sequencing was by immunoSEQ multiplex PCR. The sample carries some 57,000 clones, roughly nine tenths recorded once. Related graft donors supplied nonmyeloablative bone marrow transplants, and mixed chimerism was transient. CD4+CD25+CD127- Tregs, CD4+CD25- non-Tregs, CD4 and CD8 cells were sorted. Regarding the study as a whole: Few patients were studied, so findings need validation in larger groups.

Germline loops: CDR1 KGHSH, CDR2 LQKENI. The CDR3 covers 15 residues. Worth noting for this clone: As yet, its antigen is unknown. The junction shows a germline mismatch at one end, possibly a read error.

Here the sequenced sample was CD8+ T cells from blood (PBMCs), taken 24 months after the transplant. This TCR derives from a human patient who received a combined kidney and bone marrow transplant. The graft donor may have contributed some T cells. This chain uses TRBV18 with TRBJ1-1; D might be TRBD1 (5 bases). Here the CDR3 reads CANSPGPGMNTEAFF. DNA for the CDR3: TGTGCCAACTCACCAGGGCCAGGGATGAACACTGAAGCTTTCTTT. The full variable domain, completed using reference TRBV18 and TRBJ1-1, is NAGVMQNPRHLVRRRGQEARLRCSPMKGHSHVYWYRQLPEEGLKFMVYLQKENIIDESGMPKERFSAEFPKEGPSILRIQQVVRGDSAAYFCANSPGPGMNTEAFFGQGTRLTVV.